This T cell receptor (beta chain) emerged from a study of regulatory T cells in long-lasting Graves disease. The CDR3 length is 17 residues. CDR1 and CDR2 (germline): LGHDT, YNNKEL (reference sequence). The V segment lost 0 bases and the J segment 5 bases; nucleotides outside the gene matches: 10. In its sample, this clonotype was seen many times. Time point described: newly diagnosed GD, antithyroid drugs for less than 3 months. PBMCs were the source of the RNA used for TCR sequencing. According to the study, TCR beta libraries were built with iRepertoire HTBI primers and CDR3-region Arm-PCR. In TCRdb, the multiplex PCR reads were re-called with MiXCR into one record per CDR3 protein. The sample has 560,000 or so distinct CDR3 sequences; about 16% are singletons. These records were also assigned to another study, of T cells in Graves' hyperthyroidism and ophthalmopathy. That study reports: Clinical symptoms, serum thyroxine, TRAb, thyroid ultrasound and orbital computed tomography established diagnosis. Stable hyperthyroidism was told apart from ophthalmopathy by a model built on 13 V-J features.

The gene calls are TRBV3-1 and TRBJ2-1; TRBD2 matches 7 bases. The receptor's source is a man between 18 and 35 years old with Graves disease. The sample here was peripheral blood mononuclear cells (PBMCs), taken at new diagnosis, from a patient treated with antithyroid drugs. The CDR3 region is CASSQDPKTSYNNEQFF. In nucleotides, the CDR3 is TGTGCCAGCAGCCAAGATCCAAAGACTAGCTATAACAATGAGCAGTTCTTC.